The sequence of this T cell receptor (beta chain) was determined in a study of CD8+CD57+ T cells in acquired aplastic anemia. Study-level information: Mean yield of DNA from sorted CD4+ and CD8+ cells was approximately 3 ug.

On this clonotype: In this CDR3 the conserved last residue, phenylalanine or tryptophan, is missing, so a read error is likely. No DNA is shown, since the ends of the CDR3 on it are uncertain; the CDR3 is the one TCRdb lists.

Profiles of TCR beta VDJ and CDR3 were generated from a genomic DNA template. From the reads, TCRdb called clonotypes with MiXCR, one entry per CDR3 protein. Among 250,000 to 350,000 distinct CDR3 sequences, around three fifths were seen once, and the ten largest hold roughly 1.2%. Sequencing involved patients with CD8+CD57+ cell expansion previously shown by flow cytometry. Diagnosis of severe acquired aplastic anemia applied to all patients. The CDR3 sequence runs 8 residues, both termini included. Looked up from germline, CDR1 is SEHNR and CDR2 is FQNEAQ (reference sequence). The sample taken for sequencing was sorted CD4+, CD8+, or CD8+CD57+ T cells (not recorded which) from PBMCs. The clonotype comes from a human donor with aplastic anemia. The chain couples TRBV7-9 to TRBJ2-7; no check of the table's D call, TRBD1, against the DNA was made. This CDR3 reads CASSFGTG.